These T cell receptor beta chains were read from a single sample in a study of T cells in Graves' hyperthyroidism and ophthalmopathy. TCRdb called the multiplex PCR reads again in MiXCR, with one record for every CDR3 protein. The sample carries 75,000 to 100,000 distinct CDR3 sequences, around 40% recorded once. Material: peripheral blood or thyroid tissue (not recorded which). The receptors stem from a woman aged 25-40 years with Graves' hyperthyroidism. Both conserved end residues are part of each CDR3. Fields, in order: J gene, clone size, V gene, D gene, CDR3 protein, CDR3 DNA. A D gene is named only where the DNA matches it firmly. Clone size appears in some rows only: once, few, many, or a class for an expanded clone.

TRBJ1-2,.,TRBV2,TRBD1,CASRDSTGGEGYGYTF,TGTGCCAGCAGAGATTCGACAGGGGGCGAGGGCTATGGCTACACCTTT
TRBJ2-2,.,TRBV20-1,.,CSATGSEGNGNTGELFF,TGCAGTGCTACCGGGTCTGAGGGTAATGGAAACACCGGGGAGCTGTTTTTT
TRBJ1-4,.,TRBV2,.,CASSQLLTQGPDEKLFF,TGTGCCAGCAGCCAACTACTTACTCAAGGGCCGGATGAAAAACTGTTTTTT
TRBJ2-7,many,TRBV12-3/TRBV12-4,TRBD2,CASSFMIAGPYEQYF,TGTGCCAGCAGTTTTATGATAGCGGGACCCTACGAGCAGTACTTC
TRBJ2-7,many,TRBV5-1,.,CASSHSPTGTYEQYF,TGCGCCAGCAGCCACTCCCCGACGGGCACCTACGAGCAGTACTTC
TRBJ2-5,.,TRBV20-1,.,CSASSAQETQYF,TGCAGTGCCTCTAGCGCCCAAGAGACCCAGTACTTC
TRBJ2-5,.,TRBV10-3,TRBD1,CAISEFGTVQETQYF,TGTGCCATCAGTGAGTTTGGGACAGTCCAGGAGACCCAGTACTTC
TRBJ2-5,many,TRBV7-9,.,CASSLTLVQETQYF,TGTGCCAGCAGCCTTACGTTGGTACAAGAGACCCAGTACTTC
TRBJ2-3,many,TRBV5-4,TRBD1,CASSRGSGGQFGTDTQYF,TGTGCCAGCAGCCGAGGATCAGGGGGCCAATTCGGCACAGATACGCAGTATTTT
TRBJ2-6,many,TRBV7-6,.,CASSPLGAPGANVLTF,TGTGCCAGCAGCCCCCTGGGAGCCCCTGGGGCCAACGTCCTGACTTTC
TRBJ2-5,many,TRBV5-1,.,CASSSKLAYGGTQYF,TGCGCCAGCAGCTCCAAACTAGCATACGGGGGGACCCAGTACTTC
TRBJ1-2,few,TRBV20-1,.,CSATRTAQTNYGYTF,TGCAGTGCTACAAGGACAGCGCAAACTAACTATGGCTACACCTTC
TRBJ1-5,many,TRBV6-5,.,CASSYSGGLGQPQHF,TGTGCCAGCAGTTACTCTGGGGGGCTTGGTCAGCCCCAGCATTTT
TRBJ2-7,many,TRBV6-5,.,CASSYSTVSYEQYF,TGTGCCAGCAGTTACTCGACGGTCTCCTACGAGCAGTACTTC
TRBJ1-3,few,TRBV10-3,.,CAISEGGTRGSGNTIYF,TGTGCCATCAGTGAGGGAGGGACACGCGGGTCTGGAAACACCATATATTTT
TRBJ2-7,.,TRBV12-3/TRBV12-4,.,CASSFWGLHPRGEQYF,TGTGCCAGCAGTTTCTGGGGCTTACACCCTCGGGGCGAGCAGTACTTC
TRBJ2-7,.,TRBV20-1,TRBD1,CSARVGTGHEQYF,TGCAGTGCTAGAGTAGGGACAGGGCACGAGCAGTACTTC
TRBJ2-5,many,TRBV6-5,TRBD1,CASSGGTGGVETQYF,TGTGCCAGCAGTGGAGGGACAGGGGGCGTTGAGACCCAGTACTTC
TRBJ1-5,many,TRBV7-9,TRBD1,CASSWDRDQPQHF,TGTGCCAGCAGCTGGGACAGGGATCAGCCCCAGCATTTT
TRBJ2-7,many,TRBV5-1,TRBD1,CASSWDRVGEQYF,TGCGCCAGCAGCTGGGACAGGGTGGGCGAGCAGTACTTC
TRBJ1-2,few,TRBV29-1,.,CSVQRSYYGYTF,TGCAGCGTCCAGAGGTCCTACTATGGCTACACCTTC
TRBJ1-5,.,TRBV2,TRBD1,CASGQGSNRPQHF,TGTGCCAGTGGACAGGGGAGCAATCGGCCCCAGCATTTT
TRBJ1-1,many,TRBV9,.,CASSVFMNTEAFF,TGTGCCAGCAGCGTCTTTATGAACACTGAAGCTTTCTTT
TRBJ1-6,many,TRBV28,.,CASTPGYSPLHF,TGTGCCAGCACCCCCGGGTATTCACCCCTCCACTTT
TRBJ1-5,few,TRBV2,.,CASSVGGPYEHF,TGTGCCAGCAGTGTGGGCGGTCCCTACGAGCATTTT
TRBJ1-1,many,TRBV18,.,CASSPPQGYHTEAFF,TGTGCCAGCTCACCACCGCAGGGGTATCACACTGAAGCTTTCTTT
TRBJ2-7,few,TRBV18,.,CASSPPFQANEQYF,TGTGCCAGCTCACCACCCTTCCAGGCGAACGAGCAGTACTTC
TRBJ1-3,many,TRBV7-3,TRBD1,CASSLRQGNTIYF,TGTGCCAGCAGCTTAAGACAGGGGAACACCATATATTTT
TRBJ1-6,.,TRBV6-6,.,CASSYGDPSSPLHF,TGTGCCAGCAGTTACGGGGACCCCTCTTCACCCCTCCACTTT
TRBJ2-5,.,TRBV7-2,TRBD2,CASTFGTSGTQETQYF,TGTGCCAGCACCTTTGGGACTAGCGGGACCCAAGAGACCCAGTACTTC
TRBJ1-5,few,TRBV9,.,CASGRGGSNQPQHF,TGTGCCAGCGGTAGAGGGGGGAGCAATCAGCCCCAGCATTTT
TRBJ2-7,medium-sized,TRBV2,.,CASRRTVHSYEQYF,TGTGCCAGCAGACGGACAGTACACTCCTACGAGCAGTACTTC
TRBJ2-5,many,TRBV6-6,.,CASSYVETQYF,TGTGCCAGCAGTTACGTCGAGACCCAGTACTTC
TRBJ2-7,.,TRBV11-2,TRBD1,CASSRTGGRDHEQYF,TGTGCCAGCAGCCGGACAGGGGGCCGGGATCACGAGCAGTACTTC
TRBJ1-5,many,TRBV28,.,CASSSITGFDQPQHF,TGTGCCAGCAGTTCCATTACAGGGTTCGATCAGCCCCAGCATTTT
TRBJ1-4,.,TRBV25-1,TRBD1,CASSWDSRNERPFF,TGTGCCAGCAGTTGGGACAGCCGAAATGAAAGACCGTTTTTT
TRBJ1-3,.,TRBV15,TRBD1,CATSSAGTGAGNTIYF,TGTGCCACCAGCAGCGCCGGGACAGGGGCTGGAAACACCATATATTTT
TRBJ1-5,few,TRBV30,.,CAWSAPGADMPQHF,TGTGCCTGGAGTGCTCCGGGAGCAGACATGCCCCAGCATTTT
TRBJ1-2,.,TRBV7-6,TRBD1,CASSPYTGEDYGYTF,TGTGCCAGCAGCCCTTACACAGGGGAGGACTATGGCTACACCTTC
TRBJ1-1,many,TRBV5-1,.,CASSYGSTEAFF,TGCGCCAGCAGCTACGGGAGCACTGAAGCTTTCTTT
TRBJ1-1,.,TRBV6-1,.,CASNVLGGKAFF,TGTGCCAGCAATGTCTTGGGGGGCAAAGCTTTCTTT
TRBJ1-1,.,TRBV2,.,CASSGNRVGSSDTEAFF,TGTGCCAGCAGTGGGAACAGGGTAGGATCGTCGGACACTGAAGCTTTCTTT
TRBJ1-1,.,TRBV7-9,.,CASSLWPRGEGEAFF,TGTGCCAGCAGCCTTTGGCCGAGGGGCGAGGGAGAAGCTTTCTTT
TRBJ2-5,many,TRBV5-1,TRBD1,CASSWDSQETQYF,TGCGCCAGCAGCTGGGACAGTCAAGAGACCCAGTACTTC
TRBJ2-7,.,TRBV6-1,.,CASSRYEQYF,TGTGCCAGCAGTAGATACGAGCAGTACTTC
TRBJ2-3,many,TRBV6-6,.,CASSYSQGRADTQYF,TGTGCCAGCAGTTACTCACAGGGCCGTGCAGATACGCAGTATTTT
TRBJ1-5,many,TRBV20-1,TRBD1,CSARDPGGQPQHF,TGCAGTGCTAGAGATCCAGGGGGGCAGCCCCAGCATTTT
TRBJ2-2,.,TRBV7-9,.,CASSPWGEWELFF,TGTGCCAGCAGCCCCTGGGGGGAATGGGAGCTGTTTTTT
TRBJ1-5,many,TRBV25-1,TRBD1,CASSDVTGIQPQHF,TGTGCCAGCAGTGATGTGACAGGGATCCAGCCCCAGCATTTT
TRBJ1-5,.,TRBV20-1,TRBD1,CSVAGGGRPQHF,TGCAGTGTTGCAGGGGGCGGTCGGCCCCAGCATTTT
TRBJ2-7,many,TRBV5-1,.,CASSFSGDNYEQYF,TGCGCCAGCAGCTTTAGCGGAGACAACTACGAGCAGTACTTC
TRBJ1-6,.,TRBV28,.,CASSSPLHF,TGTGCCAGCAGTTCCCCCCTCCACTTT
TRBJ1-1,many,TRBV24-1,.,CATSAAGQPNTGAFF,TGTGCCACCAGTGCAGCCGGACAGCCTAACACTGGGGCTTTCTTT